A selection of T cell receptor beta chains follows, all from one sample in a study of OX40 agonist ivuxolimab in advanced cancers. TCRdb's table, derived via immunoSEQ multiplex PCR, lists solely in-frame clones and lacks some. There are 50,000 to 55,000 clones in the sample; about 80% occur only once, and around 4% lies in the top ten. Here the sequenced sample was CD4+ or CD8+ T cells sorted from blood, taken in a trial of the OX40 agonist ivuxolimab. The receptors stem from an adult with an advanced solid tumor such as melanoma, head and neck, liver or kidney cancer. CDR3s include the opening cysteine and the closing phenylalanine or tryptophan. Fields, in order: clone size, D gene, J gene, V gene, CDR3 protein, CDR3 DNA. A D gene is named only where the DNA matches it firmly. Some rows mark clone size as missing; the rest say once, few, many or name a class of expanded clone.

abundance: .
d_gene: .
j_gene: TRBJ1-5
v_gene: TRBV4-3
CDR3aa: CASSQDVTGIGQQPQHF
CDR3nt: TGCGCCAGCAGCCAAGATGTCACGGGAATAGGTCAACAGCCCCAGCATTTT

abundance: .
d_gene: TRBD2
j_gene: TRBJ2-2
v_gene: TRBV7-3
CDR3aa: CASSFRSGNGAGELFF
CDR3nt: TGTGCCAGCAGCTTCAGAAGCGGGAACGGGGCCGGGGAGCTGTTTTTT

abundance: .
d_gene: .
j_gene: TRBJ1-5
v_gene: TRBV7-3
CDR3aa: CASSLGGFGGYQPQHF
CDR3nt: TGTGCCAGCAGCTTAGGAGGCTTTGGGGGATATCAGCCCCAGCATTTT

abundance: .
d_gene: .
j_gene: TRBJ2-7
v_gene: TRBV6-1
CDR3aa: CASSEGGDYRGEQYF
CDR3nt: TGTGCCAGCAGTGAAGGCGGTGACTATCGGGGGGAGCAGTACTTC

abundance: .
d_gene: TRBD1
j_gene: TRBJ2-5
v_gene: TRBV5-1
CDR3aa: CASTQDRGTQETQYF
CDR3nt: TGCGCCAGCACTCAGGACAGGGGCACCCAAGAGACCCAGTACTTC

abundance: once
d_gene: .
j_gene: TRBJ2-3
v_gene: TRBV7-8
CDR3aa: CASSLRLGTDTQYF
CDR3nt: TGTGCCAGCAGCTTAAGGCTAGGCACAGATACGCAGTATTTT

abundance: .
d_gene: .
j_gene: TRBJ1-1
v_gene: TRBV15
CDR3aa: CATSRDGTTGEAFF
CDR3nt: TGTGCCACCAGCAGAGATGGGACCACAGGTGAAGCTTTCTTT

abundance: .
d_gene: .
j_gene: TRBJ2-2
v_gene: TRBV6-5
CDR3aa: CASSSGVRAGELFF
CDR3nt: TGTGCCAGCAGTTCGGGAGTTCGCGCCGGGGAGCTGTTTTTT

abundance: .
d_gene: .
j_gene: TRBJ1-1
v_gene: TRBV7-2
CDR3aa: CASRDRQNTEAFF
CDR3nt: TGTGCCAGCAGGGACCGCCAGAACACTGAAGCTTTCTTT

abundance: .
d_gene: .
j_gene: TRBJ2-7
v_gene: TRBV6-1
CDR3aa: CASSDLQGRRQYF
CDR3nt: TGTGCCAGCAGTGACCTACAGGGTAGGAGGCAGTACTTC

abundance: .
d_gene: .
j_gene: TRBJ2-7
v_gene: TRBV6-6
CDR3aa: CASSFTSGTRDEQYF
CDR3nt: TGTGCCAGCAGTTTTACTTCCGGGACGAGGGACGAGCAGTACTTC

abundance: .
d_gene: .
j_gene: TRBJ2-5
v_gene: TRBV30
CDR3aa: CAWSRVGGQETQYF
CDR3nt: TGTGCCTGGAGTAGGGTGGGGGGACAAGAGACCCAGTACTTC

abundance: few
d_gene: .
j_gene: TRBJ2-2
v_gene: TRBV4-1
CDR3aa: CASSQGTPTFVSGELFF
CDR3nt: TGCGCCAGCAGCCAAGGAACGCCGACCTTCGTCTCCGGGGAGCTGTTTTTT

abundance: .
d_gene: TRBD2
j_gene: TRBJ2-1
v_gene: TRBV5-1
CDR3aa: CASSLGPSGEGQFF
CDR3nt: TGCGCCAGCAGCTTGGGTCCTAGCGGGGAGGGGCAGTTCTTC

abundance: few
d_gene: TRBD1
j_gene: TRBJ1-4
v_gene: TRBV10-3
CDR3aa: CAIGEGGEGKLFF
CDR3nt: TGTGCCATCGGTGAAGGGGGCGAAGGAAAACTGTTTTTT

abundance: .
d_gene: .
j_gene: TRBJ2-3
v_gene: TRBV7-9
CDR3aa: CASSPRFGGSTDTQYF
CDR3nt: TGTGCCAGCAGCCCCCGCTTTGGCGGGAGCACAGATACGCAGTATTTT

abundance: .
d_gene: .
j_gene: TRBJ2-1
v_gene: TRBV6-1
CDR3aa: CASSERDSFRNEQFF
CDR3nt: TGTGCCAGCAGTGAAAGGGACTCTTTTAGGAATGAGCAGTTCTTC

abundance: .
d_gene: .
j_gene: TRBJ2-7
v_gene: TRBV2
CDR3aa: CASLGGLTYEQYF
CDR3nt: TGTGCCAGCCTCGGGGGATTGACCTACGAGCAGTACTTC

abundance: .
d_gene: .
j_gene: TRBJ2-6
v_gene: TRBV2
CDR3aa: CASREGTVSGANVLTF
CDR3nt: TGTGCCAGCAGGGAAGGGACGGTCTCTGGGGCCAACGTCCTGACTTTC

abundance: .
d_gene: TRBD1
j_gene: TRBJ2-4
v_gene: TRBV10-1
CDR3aa: CASSKGGTGLAKNIQYF
CDR3nt: TGCGCCAGCAGCAAAGGGGGGACAGGCCTAGCCAAAAACATTCAGTACTTC

abundance: .
d_gene: .
j_gene: TRBJ1-1
v_gene: TRBV7-9
CDR3aa: CASSLARGTEAFF
CDR3nt: TGTGCCAGCAGCTTAGCGCGAGGGACTGAAGCTTTCTTT

abundance: few
d_gene: TRBD2
j_gene: TRBJ2-7
v_gene: TRBV28
CDR3aa: CASRRGGTSGSYEQYF
CDR3nt: TGTGCCAGCAGGCGAGGCGGGACTAGCGGTTCCTACGAGCAGTACTTC

abundance: .
d_gene: .
j_gene: TRBJ1-5
v_gene: TRBV2
CDR3aa: CASSQGLRRGNQPQHF
CDR3nt: TGTGCCAGCAGCCAAGGACTCCGACGGGGCAATCAGCCCCAGCATTTT

abundance: .
d_gene: .
j_gene: TRBJ2-1
v_gene: TRBV12-5
CDR3aa: CASMRGEGVYNEQFF
CDR3nt: TGTGCTAGTATGAGGGGGGAAGGGGTCTACAATGAGCAGTTCTTC

abundance: .
d_gene: .
j_gene: TRBJ1-6
v_gene: TRBV29-1
CDR3aa: CSVVSGLSLHF
CDR3nt: TGCAGCGTGGTTAGCGGACTGTCCCTCCACTTT

abundance: .
d_gene: .
j_gene: TRBJ1-2
v_gene: TRBV2
CDR3aa: CASSDGRAYGYTF
CDR3nt: TGTGCCAGCAGTGACGGCAGGGCCTATGGCTACACCTTC

abundance: .
d_gene: TRBD2
j_gene: TRBJ2-5
v_gene: TRBV19
CDR3aa: CASSHLGGDGYQETQYF
CDR3nt: TGTGCCAGTAGTCACTTGGGGGGGGACGGGTACCAAGAGACCCAGTACTTC

abundance: .
d_gene: TRBD1
j_gene: TRBJ1-5
v_gene: TRBV7-8
CDR3aa: CASSDRAYQPQHF
CDR3nt: TGTGCCAGCAGCGACAGGGCCTATCAGCCCCAGCATTTT

abundance: once
d_gene: TRBD1
j_gene: TRBJ1-2
v_gene: TRBV19
CDR3aa: CASSSPTGLGTF
CDR3nt: TGTGCCAGTAGTTCACCGACAGGGCTGGGCACCTTC

abundance: .
d_gene: .
j_gene: TRBJ2-5
v_gene: TRBV28
CDR3aa: CASSRPGQVQETQYF
CDR3nt: TGTGCCAGCAGTCGCCCGGGACAAGTCCAAGAGACCCAGTACTTC

abundance: .
d_gene: .
j_gene: TRBJ2-3
v_gene: TRBV15
CDR3aa: CATSRGASTWYSTDTQYF
CDR3nt: TGTGCCACCAGCAGGGGGGCCTCCACGTGGTATAGCACAGATACGCAGTATTTT

abundance: .
d_gene: TRBD1
j_gene: TRBJ1-6
v_gene: TRBV19
CDR3aa: CASSATGVSSYNSPLHF
CDR3nt: TGTGCCAGTAGTGCCACAGGGGTTAGCTCCTATAATTCACCCCTCCACTTT

abundance: .
d_gene: .
j_gene: TRBJ1-3
v_gene: TRBV28
CDR3aa: CASRPRRLGVNTIYF
CDR3nt: TGTGCCAGCAGGCCCAGGAGGCTTGGTGTAAACACCATATATTTT

abundance: few
d_gene: TRBD1
j_gene: TRBJ2-6
v_gene: TRBV4-2
CDR3aa: CASSRDAGTGVSGANVLTF
CDR3nt: TGTGCCAGCAGCCGAGATGCCGGGACAGGCGTCTCTGGGGCCAACGTCCTGACTTTC

abundance: .
d_gene: .
j_gene: TRBJ2-6
v_gene: TRBV7-9
CDR3aa: CASSPKGSGANVLTF
CDR3nt: TGTGCCAGCAGCCCTAAGGGATCTGGGGCCAACGTCCTGACTTTC

abundance: .
d_gene: TRBD1
j_gene: TRBJ2-7
v_gene: TRBV4-1
CDR3aa: CASSQDPGQGIEQYF
CDR3nt: TGCGCCAGCAGCCAAGATCCGGGACAGGGAATCGAGCAGTACTTC

abundance: .
d_gene: .
j_gene: TRBJ1-1
v_gene: TRBV6-6
CDR3aa: CASSYLGRAEAFF
CDR3nt: TGTGCCAGCAGTTACTTGGGCAGGGCTGAAGCTTTCTTT

abundance: few
d_gene: TRBD1
j_gene: TRBJ2-3
v_gene: TRBV6-1
CDR3aa: CASKDRVADTQYF
CDR3nt: TGTGCCAGCAAGGACAGGGTGGCAGATACGCAGTATTTT

abundance: .
d_gene: .
j_gene: TRBJ1-5
v_gene: TRBV4-1
CDR3aa: CASSQVTVQGGQPQHF
CDR3nt: TGCGCCAGCAGCCAAGTTACGGTTCAGGGCGGTCAGCCCCAGCATTTT

abundance: .
d_gene: TRBD2
j_gene: TRBJ2-3
v_gene: TRBV19
CDR3aa: CASTSSIGTSGRDTQYF
CDR3nt: TGTGCCAGTACCTCCTCCATCGGGACTAGCGGGAGGGATACGCAGTATTTT

abundance: .
d_gene: .
j_gene: TRBJ1-6
v_gene: TRBV7-2
CDR3aa: CASSLIRGEGTLHF
CDR3nt: TGTGCCAGCAGCTTAATAAGGGGAGAGGGGACCCTCCACTTT

abundance: .
d_gene: .
j_gene: TRBJ1-6
v_gene: TRBV12-5
CDR3aa: CASGLQGVGGSYNSPLHF
CDR3nt: TGTGCTAGTGGTTTACAGGGAGTTGGTGGCTCCTATAATTCACCCCTCCACTTT

abundance: .
d_gene: .
j_gene: TRBJ2-4
v_gene: TRBV6-5
CDR3aa: CASSERLLKNIQYF
CDR3nt: TGTGCCAGCAGCGAGAGGCTGCTGAAAAACATTCAGTACTTC

abundance: .
d_gene: TRBD2
j_gene: TRBJ2-7
v_gene: TRBV15
CDR3aa: CATSRGLAGAREQYF
CDR3nt: TGTGCCACCAGCAGAGGGCTAGCGGGAGCCCGCGAGCAGTACTTC

abundance: once
d_gene: TRBD1
j_gene: TRBJ2-2
v_gene: TRBV7-8
CDR3aa: CASSADRGHEGELFF
CDR3nt: TGTGCCAGCAGCGCCGACAGGGGGCATGAAGGGGAGCTGTTTTTT

abundance: .
d_gene: TRBD1
j_gene: TRBJ1-2
v_gene: TRBV5-4
CDR3aa: CASSPRGPYGYTF
CDR3nt: TGTGCCAGCAGCCCGAGGGGGCCCTATGGCTACACCTTC

abundance: once
d_gene: TRBD2
j_gene: TRBJ2-5
v_gene: TRBV7-8
CDR3aa: CASSPLRLAGGFGSQETQYF
CDR3nt: TGTGCCAGCAGCCCTCTTCGGCTAGCGGGGGGGTTTGGTTCCCAAGAGACCCAGTACTTC

abundance: .
d_gene: .
j_gene: TRBJ2-1
v_gene: TRBV5-1
CDR3aa: CASKTDGGAYNEQFF
CDR3nt: TGCGCCAGCAAGACGGACGGGGGAGCTTACAATGAGCAGTTCTTC

abundance: .
d_gene: .
j_gene: TRBJ1-2
v_gene: TRBV6-1
CDR3aa: CASSALPPYGYTF
CDR3nt: TGTGCCAGCAGTGCCCTTCCTCCCTATGGCTACACCTTC

abundance: .
d_gene: TRBD2
j_gene: TRBJ2-5
v_gene: TRBV5-1
CDR3aa: CASSSTGTTTETQYF
CDR3nt: TGCGCCAGCAGCTCCACCGGGACTACGACGGAGACCCAGTACTTC